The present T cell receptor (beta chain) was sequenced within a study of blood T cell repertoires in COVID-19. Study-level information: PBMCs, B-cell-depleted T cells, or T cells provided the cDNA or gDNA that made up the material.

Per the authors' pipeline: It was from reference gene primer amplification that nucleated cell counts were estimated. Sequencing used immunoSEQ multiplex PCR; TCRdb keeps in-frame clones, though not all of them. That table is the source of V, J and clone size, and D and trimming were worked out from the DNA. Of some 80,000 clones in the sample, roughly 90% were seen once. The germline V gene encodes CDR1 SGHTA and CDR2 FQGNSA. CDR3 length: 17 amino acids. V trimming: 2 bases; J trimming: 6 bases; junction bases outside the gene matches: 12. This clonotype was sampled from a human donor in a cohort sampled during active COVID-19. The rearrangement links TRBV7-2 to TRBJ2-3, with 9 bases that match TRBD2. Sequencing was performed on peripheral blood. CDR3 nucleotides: TGTGCCAGCAGCTTATCCTCTGGTCTAAGCGGGAGGGATACGCAGTATTTT. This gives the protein CASSLSSGLSGRDTQYF.